Here is one T cell receptor beta chain with its context. Its antigen remains unknown. This record belongs to a study of T cell responses to AZD1222 COVID-19 vaccine. The ends were cut back, 4 bases at V and 0 bases at J, with 9 bases in the middle. CDR3 length equals 14 residues. Germline V gives CDR1 SNHLY, CDR2 FYNNEI. Overall study results and limits: It was only 6 or 7 AZD1222 recipients who were seropositive at baseline. It should be noted that donors were predominantly white British and more often female, and clonal diversity was possibly underestimated.

Libraries were prepared by immunoSEQ multiplex PCR; TCRdb keeps only in-frame clonotypes and omits some of them. The table records about 120,000 clones, 80% to 90% of them present only once. This TCR was sampled from an adult in good health. Sequencing was performed on peripheral blood, taken on day 0 of MenACWY control vaccination. V is TRBV2 and J is TRBJ2-5, with D hard to call. This CDR3 reads CASSGTKYQETQYF. The CDR3 nucleotides read TGTGCCAGCAGTGGGACCAAGTACCAAGAGACCCAGTACTTC.